The clone carrying this T cell receptor beta chain was recorded a few times. The target antigen is unknown. The germline V gene has CDR1 MDHEN and CDR2 SYDVKM. The CDR3 is 15 residues long. V trimming: 2 bases; J trimming: 1 base; junction bases outside the gene matches: 3. PCR employed 60 Vbeta and 13 Jbeta primers. This table comes from immunoSEQ multiplex PCR, and its TCRdb copy is limited to in-frame clones, with some not included. The table lists under 200,000 clones, around four fifths of them singletons, with around 3.1% in the top ten. This sample is drawn from a study of cytomegalovirus exposure and HLA in healthy donors. Points from the study as a whole: Trimming of TCR beta V- and J-genes showed a link, identified in a later analysis, to a missense DCLRE1C variant. Later on, an analysis tied under 20,000 TCR beta sequences to HLA alleles at 0.05 false discovery rate.

The clonotype comes from a female donor in good health and CMV-seronegative. V usage is TRBV28 and J usage is TRBJ1-1, with 8 bases identical to TRBD1. The specimen sequenced was PBMCs. The CDR3 coding sequence is TGTGCCAGCAGTTTAGGCGGGACAGGGAACACTGAAGCTTTCTTT. Amino acid sequence: CASSLGGTGNTEAFF.